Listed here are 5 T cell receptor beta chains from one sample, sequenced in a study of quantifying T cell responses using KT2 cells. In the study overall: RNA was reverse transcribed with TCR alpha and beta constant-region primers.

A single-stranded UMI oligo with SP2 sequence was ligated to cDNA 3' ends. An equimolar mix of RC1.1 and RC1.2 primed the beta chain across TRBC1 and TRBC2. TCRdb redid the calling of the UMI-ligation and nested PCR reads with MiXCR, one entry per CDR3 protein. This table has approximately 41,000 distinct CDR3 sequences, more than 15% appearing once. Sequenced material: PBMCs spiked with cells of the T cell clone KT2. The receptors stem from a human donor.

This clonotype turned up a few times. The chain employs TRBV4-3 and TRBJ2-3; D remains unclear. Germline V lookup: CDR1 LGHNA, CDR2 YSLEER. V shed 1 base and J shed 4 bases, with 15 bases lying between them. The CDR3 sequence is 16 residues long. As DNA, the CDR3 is TGCGCCAGCAGCCAAGGTACTGGGCTAGGAGCAGATACGCAGTATTTT. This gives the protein CASSQGTGLGADTQYF.

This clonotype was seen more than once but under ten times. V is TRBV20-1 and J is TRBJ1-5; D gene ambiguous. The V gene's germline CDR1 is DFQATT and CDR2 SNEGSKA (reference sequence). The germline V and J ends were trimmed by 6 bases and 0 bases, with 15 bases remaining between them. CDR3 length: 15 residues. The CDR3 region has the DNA TGCAGTGCCAAGAGAGGGAGCTATAGCAATCAGCCCCAGCATTTT. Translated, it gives CSAKRGSYSNQPQHF.

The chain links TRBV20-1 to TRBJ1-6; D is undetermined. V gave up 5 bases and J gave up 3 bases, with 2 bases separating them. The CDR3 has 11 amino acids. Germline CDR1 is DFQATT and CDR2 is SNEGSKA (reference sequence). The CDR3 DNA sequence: TGCAGTGCTCTCTATAATTCACCCCTCCACTTT. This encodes CSALYNSPLHF.

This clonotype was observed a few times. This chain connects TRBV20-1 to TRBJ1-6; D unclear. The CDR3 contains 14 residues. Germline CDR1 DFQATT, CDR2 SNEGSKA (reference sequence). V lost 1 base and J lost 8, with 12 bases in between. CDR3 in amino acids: CSARVVGNDSPLHF. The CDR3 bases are TGCAGTGCTAGAGTGGTCGGTAATGATTCACCCCTCCACTTT.

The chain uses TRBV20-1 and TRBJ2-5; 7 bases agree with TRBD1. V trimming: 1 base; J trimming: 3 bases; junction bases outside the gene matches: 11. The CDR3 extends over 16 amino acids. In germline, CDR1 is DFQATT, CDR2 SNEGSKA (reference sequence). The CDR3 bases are TGCAGTGCTAGAGTTGGAGGACAGGAATTCGAAGAGACCCAGTACTTC. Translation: CSARVGGQEFEETQYF.